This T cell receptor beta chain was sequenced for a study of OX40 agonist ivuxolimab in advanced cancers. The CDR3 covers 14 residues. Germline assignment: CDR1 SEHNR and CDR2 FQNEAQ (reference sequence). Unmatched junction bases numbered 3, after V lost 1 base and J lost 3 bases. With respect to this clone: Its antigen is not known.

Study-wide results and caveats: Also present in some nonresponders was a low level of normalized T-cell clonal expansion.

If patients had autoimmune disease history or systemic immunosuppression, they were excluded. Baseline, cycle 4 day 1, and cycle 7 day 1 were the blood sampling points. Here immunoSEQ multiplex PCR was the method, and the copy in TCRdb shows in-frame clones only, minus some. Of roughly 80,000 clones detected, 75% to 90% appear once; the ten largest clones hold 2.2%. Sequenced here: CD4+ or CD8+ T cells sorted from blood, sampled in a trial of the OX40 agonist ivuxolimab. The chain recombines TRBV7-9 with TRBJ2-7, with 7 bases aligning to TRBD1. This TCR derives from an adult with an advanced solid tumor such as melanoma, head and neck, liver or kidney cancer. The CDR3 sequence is CASSLVPGGYEQYF. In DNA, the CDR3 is TGTGCCAGCAGCTTAGTTCCAGGGGGCTACGAGCAGTACTTC. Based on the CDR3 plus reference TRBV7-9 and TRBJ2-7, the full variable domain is DTGVSQNPRHKITKRGQNVTFRCDPISEHNRLYWYRQTLGQGPEFLTYFQNEAQLEKSRLLSDRFSAERPKGSFSTLEIQRTEQGDSAMYLCASSLVPGGYEQYFGPGTRLTVT.